The 5 T cell receptor beta chains listed next were all sequenced from one sample in a study of blood T cell repertoires in COVID-19. Libraries were prepared by immunoSEQ multiplex PCR; TCRdb keeps only in-frame clonotypes and omits some of them. The table records about 210,000 clones, approximately 85% of them present only once. Sequencing was carried out using peripheral blood. Every receptor here comes from a woman in her seventies with COVID-19, enrolled during active disease.

The chain couples TRBV25-1 to TRBJ2-3, with TRBD1 identical over 8 bases. Germline assignment: CDR1 MGHDK and CDR2 SYGVNS. V lost 4 bases, J lost 3 bases, and 9 bases stayed unmatched. This CDR3 spans 16 amino acids. CDR3 loop: CASSAYHRGMTDTQYF. For the CDR3, the DNA is TGTGCCAGCAGTGCATACCACAGGGGGATGACAGATACGCAGTATTTT.

This chain joins TRBV5-4 and TRBJ2-3, with TRBD1 as a possible D gene (6 bases). V was cut by 0 bases and J by 1 base, with 15 bases left in between. The V gene's germline CDR1 is SGHNT and CDR2 YYREEE (reference sequence). There are 17 residues in the CDR3. The CDR3 DNA sequence: TGTGCCAGCAGCTTGGGGGGGCTAGTGGGAGGCACAGATACGCAGTATTTT. Translation: CASSLGGLVGGTDTQYF.

In nucleotides, the CDR3 is TGTGCCAGCAGACCGACAGCTATCTATGGCTACACCTTC. Its translation: CASRPTAIYGYTF. V usage is TRBV6-5 and J usage is TRBJ1-2, with a possible D match to TRBD1 (5 bases). From germline, CDR1 is MNHEY and CDR2 SVGAGI. CDR3 length: 13 residues. Deletions cut 6 bases from V and 4 bases from J, with 12 bases between.

This chain joins TRBV6-2 or TRBV6-3 and TRBJ2-7, with TRBD2 matching over 15 bases. The length of the CDR3 is 20 residues. V lost 2 bases to trimming and J lost 0 bases; unmatched junction nucleotides: 11. Germline CDR1 reads MNHEY; CDR2 reads SVGEGT. CDR3 nucleotide sequence: TGTGCCAGCAGTTACCTCACCCCCGGGACTAGCGGGAGGAACTCCTACGAGCAGTACTTC. Translating gives CASSYLTPGTSGRNSYEQYF.

The J gene is TRBJ1-4, the V gene TRBV7-6; TRBD1 might be the D (6 bases). V was clipped by 0 bases and J by 8 bases, with 10 bases between them. This CDR3 has 14 amino acids. From germline, CDR1 is SGHVS and CDR2 FNYEAQ. The chain's CDR3 is CASSLAGAGEKLFF. The DNA for the CDR3 is TGTGCCAGCAGCTTAGCGGGGGCAGGGGAAAAACTGTTTTTT.